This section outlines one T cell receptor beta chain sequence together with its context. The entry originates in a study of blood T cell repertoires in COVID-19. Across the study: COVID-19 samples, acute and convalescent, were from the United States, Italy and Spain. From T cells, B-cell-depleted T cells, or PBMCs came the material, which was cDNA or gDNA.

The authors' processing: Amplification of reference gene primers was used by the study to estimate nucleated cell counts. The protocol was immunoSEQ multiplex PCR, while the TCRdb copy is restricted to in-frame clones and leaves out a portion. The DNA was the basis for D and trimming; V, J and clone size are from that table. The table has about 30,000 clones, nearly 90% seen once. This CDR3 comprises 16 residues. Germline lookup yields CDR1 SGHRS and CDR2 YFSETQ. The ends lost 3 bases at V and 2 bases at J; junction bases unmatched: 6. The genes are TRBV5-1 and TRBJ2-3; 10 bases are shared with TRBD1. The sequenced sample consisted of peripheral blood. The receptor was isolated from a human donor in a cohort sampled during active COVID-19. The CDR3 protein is CASSYWTGGATDTQYF. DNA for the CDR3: TGCGCCAGCAGCTATTGGACAGGGGGGGCCACAGATACGCAGTATTTT. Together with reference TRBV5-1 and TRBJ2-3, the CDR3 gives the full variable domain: KAGVTQTPRYLIKTRGQQVTLSCSPISGHRSVSWYQQTPGQGLQFLFEYFSETQRNKGNFPGRFSGRQFSNSRSEMNVSTLELGDSALYLCASSYWTGGATDTQYFGPGTRLTVL.